This T cell receptor beta chain stems from a study of T cells after yellow fever vaccination. On the study more broadly: Those fractions that held only low numbers of cells were prepared using the SMART-Seq v4 Ultra Low Input RNA kit. Study results and limitations: Weaker in magnitude, the secondary response showed a faster peak on day 5 versus 15.

5'RACE template switching generated TCR cDNA, adding a universal primer site and UMIs. TCRdb re-called the 5' RACE reads with MiXCR, one entry per CDR3 protein. The sample comprises roughly 63,000 distinct CDR3 sequences, 7.4% of which are singletons, and 30% to 45% rests with the top ten. Germline loops: CDR1 LGHDT, CDR2 YNNKEL (reference sequence). V dropped 0 bases and J dropped 0; count of bases not matched to a gene: 6. This CDR3 spans 18 amino acids. The table lists this clonotype with many counts. Its antigen is still unknown. The chain carries TRBV3-1 and TRBJ2-2; TRBD2 agrees at 8 bases. The input for sequencing was CD8+ T cells sorted from PBMCs, taken 15 days after the yellow fever booster vaccination. The TCR comes from a man aged 30 to 45 who received the YFV17D yellow fever vaccine. The CDR3 nucleotides are TGTGCCAGCAGCCAAGATCTAGCGGGCCTAACGAACACCGGGGAGCTGTTTTTT. Amino acids: CASSQDLAGLTNTGELFF. The whole variable domain, remainder taken from reference TRBV3-1 and TRBJ2-2, is DTAVSQTPKYLVTQMGNDKSIKCEQNLGHDTMYWYKQDSKKFLKIMFSYNNKELIINETVPNRFSPKSPDKAHLNLHINSLELGDSAVYFCASSQDLAGLTNTGELFFGEGSRLTVL.